Listed below are T cell receptor beta chains from one sample, sequenced in a study of blood T cell repertoires in COVID-19. Clones were read by immunoSEQ multiplex PCR, and TCRdb kept only the in-frame ones, dropping some. The data contain 97,000 or so clones, roughly 80% of them singletons. Sequenced input: peripheral blood. Receptors originate from a man in his sixties with active or convalescent COVID-19. Both conserved end residues are part of each CDR3. The D gene is left open where the match is weak. Size values are once, few and many counts, or a class for expanded clones, and some rows have none.

16,TRBJ1-3,-,TRBV5-4,TRBD1,TGTGCCAGCAGCTTCGGGACAGGGATCTCTGGAAACACCATATATTTT,CASSFGTGISGNTIYF
15,TRBJ1-1,few,TRBV9,-,TGTGCCAGCAGCGTAGCCCTTGCGGGGGACCCGGAAGCTTTCTTT,CASSVALAGDPEAFF
14,TRBJ1-5,few,TRBV28,-,TGTGCCAGCAGTTTTTTTAGTAGCAATCAGCCCCAGCATTTT,CASSFFSSNQPQHF
15,TRBJ2-2,-,TRBV18,-,TGTGCCAGCTCACCACCGGGACTTAACACCGGGGAGCTGTTTTTT,CASSPPGLNTGELFF
13,TRBJ2-1,-,TRBV2,TRBD1,TGTGCCAGCAGTCAGACAGGGTACAATGAGCAGTTCTTC,CASSQTGYNEQFF
17,TRBJ2-4,-,TRBV6-2/TRBV6-3,-,TGTGCCAGCAGCTCTACAGTCCCCCTAACCGGCAAGAACATTCAGTACTTC,CASSSTVPLTGKNIQYF
15,TRBJ1-1,-,TRBV10-3,-,TGTGCCATCCGAGGGACTGGGGTCCAGAACACTGAAGCTTTCTTT,CAIRGTGVQNTEAFF
15,TRBJ2-1,-,TRBV5-1,TRBD2,TGCGCCAGCAGCTTTGTCGCGGGAGGAATGAATGAGCAGTTCTTC,CASSFVAGGMNEQFF
15,TRBJ1-2,-,TRBV27,TRBD1,TGTGCCAGCAGTCCTCGGGGACAGGGATTGGTCGGCTACACCTTC,CASSPRGQGLVGYTF
15,TRBJ2-7,-,TRBV28,TRBD2,TGTGCCAGCTCCAACGTCCGGGGGGGAAAGTACGAGCAGTACTTC,CASSNVRGGKYEQYF
15,TRBJ2-2,few,TRBV9,-,TGTGCCAGCAGCGCCACGGACAGTAGGACCGGGGAGCTGTTTTTT,CASSATDSRTGELFF
14,TRBJ1-1,-,TRBV18,TRBD1,TGTGCCAGCTCACCGACAGGGCCATCCACTGAAGCTTTCTTT,CASSPTGPSTEAFF
16,TRBJ2-1,-,TRBV5-1,-,TGCGCCAGCAGCTTGGAGGCGGGGATCTCCTACAATGAGCAGTTCTTC,CASSLEAGISYNEQFF
15,TRBJ1-1,-,TRBV14,-,TGTGCCAGCAGCCAAGAGGGGCCAGGGAGGACTGAAGCTTTCTTT,CASSQEGPGRTEAFF
13,TRBJ2-3,-,TRBV5-1,TRBD1,TGCGCCAGCAGCCCGGGACAGGCAGATACGCAGTATTTT,CASSPGQADTQYF
16,TRBJ2-1,-,TRBV5-1,TRBD2,TGCGCCAGCAGTAAGACTAGCGGGAGCTCCTACAATGAGCAGTTCTTC,CASSKTSGSSYNEQFF
12,TRBJ2-3,many,TRBV19,-,TGTGCCAGTAGGCAGGCGGGAGATACGCAGTATTTT,CASRQAGDTQYF
11,TRBJ2-3,-,TRBV30,-,TGTGCCTGGAGCCAGGCGGATACGCAGTATTTT,CAWSQADTQYF
14,TRBJ1-5,-,TRBV3-1/TRBV3-2,-,TGTGCCAGCAGCCGAGGGGGAAATGGACAGCCCCAGCATTTT,CASSRGGNGQPQHF
15,TRBJ2-1,-,TRBV19,-,TGTGCCAGTATTGGACAGCCTTTTTCCTACAATGAGCAGTTCTTC,CASIGQPFSYNEQFF
15,TRBJ1-5,-,TRBV7-8,TRBD1,TGTGCCAGCAGCCCAGGGACAGGGGGAAATCAGCCCCAGCATTTT,CASSPGTGGNQPQHF
16,TRBJ2-1,-,TRBV11-2,-,TGTGCCAGCAGCCGTGGTGGAGGCAACTCCTACAATGAGCAGTTCTTC,CASSRGGGNSYNEQFF
16,TRBJ2-7,once,TRBV2,TRBD1,TGTGCCAGCAGGAACTTGGGGGGACAGGGGGCCTACGAGCAGTACTTC,CASRNLGGQGAYEQYF
11,TRBJ2-2,-,TRBV21-1,-,TGTGCCCCGCAGGCCCCCGGGGAGCTGTTTTTT,CAPQAPGELFF
14,TRBJ2-7,many,TRBV15,-,TGTGCCACCAGCAGAGCCAGGGGGGCCTACGAGCAGTACTTC,CATSRARGAYEQYF
14,TRBJ2-1,-,TRBV11-1,-,TGTGCCAGCAGCGACAACAGGGTCCACAATGAGCAGTTCTTC,CASSDNRVHNEQFF
18,TRBJ1-3,many,TRBV2,-,TGTGCCAGCAGTGAATCCCCGAACTGGGCTACCTCTGGAAACACCATATATTTT,CASSESPNWATSGNTIYF
16,TRBJ2-2,-,TRBV19,TRBD2,TGTGCCAGTAGTCCTTGGGCTAGCGGGAGAACCGGGGAGCTGTTTTTT,CASSPWASGRTGELFF
13,TRBJ2-1,-,TRBV7-3,-,TGTGCCAGCAGCTTCGGGACTCACAATGAGCAGTTCTTC,CASSFGTHNEQFF
15,TRBJ2-1,-,TRBV7-9,TRBD2,TGTGCCAGCAGGGCTCTAGCGGGAGGGGACAATGAGCAGTTCTTC,CASRALAGGDNEQFF
13,TRBJ1-2,-,TRBV7-2,-,TGTGCCAGTAGCCGGGAACCTAACTATGGCTACACCTTC,CASSREPNYGYTF
14,TRBJ1-1,-,TRBV3-1/TRBV3-2,-,TGTGCCAGCAGCCAAGCACTAAGGGGCAGTGAAGCTTTCTTT,CASSQALRGSEAFF
13,TRBJ2-3,-,TRBV7-3,-,TGTGCCAGCAGCTTTGACCGGGCAGATACGCAGTATTTT,CASSFDRADTQYF
13,TRBJ2-5,-,TRBV9,-,TGTGCCAGCAGCGTAGGGACACAAGAGACCCAGTACTTC,CASSVGTQETQYF